This T cell receptor beta chain came from a study of T cell repertoires in cytomegalovirus infection. Study-wide context: The authors used CMV epitopes that were HLA-C-restricted (recently identified) and HLA-B-restricted (well studied).

Study outcomes and limitations: Summed frequency of public TCR beta families distinguished CMV carriers with the relevant HLA.

Each CDR3 protein is one row after TCRdb ran MiXCR on the reads. The sample lists some 560,000 distinct CDR3 sequences; over 35% were seen once. This clonotype was observed a handful of times. Antigen: not known. Trimming took off 5 bases at V and 6 bases at J, with 19 bases between the two ends. CDR3 length: 16 residues. From germline, CDR1 is SGHVS and CDR2 FQNEAQ. This clonotype was sampled from a human donor in good health (CMV status not recorded). Some clones in this sample may be carry-over from other donors' samples. The rearrangement uses TRBV7-8 and TRBJ2-2, with D maybe TRBD1 (6 bases). The material sequenced was cultured PBMCs, taken from culture after CMV antigen stimulation. CDR3 protein: CASSPRRTASPGELFF. The DNA of the CDR3 is TGTGCCAGCAGCCCCAGGAGGACAGCTTCCCCCGGGGAGCTGTTTTTT.